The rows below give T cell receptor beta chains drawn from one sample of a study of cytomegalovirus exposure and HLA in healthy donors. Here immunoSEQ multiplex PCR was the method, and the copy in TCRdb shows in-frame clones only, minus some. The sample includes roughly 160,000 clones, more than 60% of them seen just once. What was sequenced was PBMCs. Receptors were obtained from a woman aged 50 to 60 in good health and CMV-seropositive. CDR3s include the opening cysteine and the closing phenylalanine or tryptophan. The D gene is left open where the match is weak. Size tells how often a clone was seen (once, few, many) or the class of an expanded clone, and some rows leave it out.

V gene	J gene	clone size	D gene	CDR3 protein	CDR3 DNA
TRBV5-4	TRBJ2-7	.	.	CAFSTTGFGEQYF	TGTGCCTTTTCCACTACAGGGTTTGGCGAGCAGTACTTC
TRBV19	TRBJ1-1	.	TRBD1	CASRGDRGPGNTEAFF	TGTGCCAGTAGGGGGGACAGGGGGCCCGGGAACACTGAAGCTTTCTTT
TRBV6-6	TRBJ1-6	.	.	CASSYRSGNSPLHF	TGTGCCAGCAGTTACCGGTCAGGGAATTCACCCCTCCACTTT
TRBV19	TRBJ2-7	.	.	CASSIGSVNYEQYF	TGTGCCAGTAGTATAGGGTCGGTCAACTACGAGCAGTACTTC
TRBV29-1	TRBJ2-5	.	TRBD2	CSGGGVAGTQYF	TGCAGCGGTGGGGGGGTCGCTGGGACCCAGTACTTC
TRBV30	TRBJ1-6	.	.	CAWTQGRDSPLHF	TGTGCCTGGACCCAGGGGAGGGATTCACCCCTCCACTTT
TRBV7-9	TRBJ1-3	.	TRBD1	CASRPPAGTGASGNTIYF	TGTGCCAGCAGACCCCCCGCCGGGACAGGTGCCTCTGGAAACACCATATATTTT
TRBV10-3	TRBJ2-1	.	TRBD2	CAISESWERGDYNEQFF	TGTGCCATCAGTGAGTCATGGGAGCGGGGGGACTACAATGAGCAGTTCTTC
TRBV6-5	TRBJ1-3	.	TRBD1	CASSSDRGSGNTIYF	TGTGCCAGCAGTTCCGACAGGGGGTCTGGAAACACCATATATTTT
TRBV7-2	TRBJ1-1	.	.	CASSLSFRLTEAFF	TGTGCCAGCAGCTTAAGTTTCCGGTTAACGGAAGCTTTCTTT
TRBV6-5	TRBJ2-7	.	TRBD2	CASSSGSYEQYF	TGTGCCAGCAGTAGCGGGAGCTACGAGCAGTACTTC
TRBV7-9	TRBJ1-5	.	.	CASSTGGLNQPQHF	TGTGCCAGCAGCACCGGGGGGCTCAATCAGCCCCAGCATTTT
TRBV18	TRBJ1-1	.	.	CASSRTGGNTEAFF	TGTGCCAGCTCACGGACGGGAGGGAACACTGAAGCTTTCTTT
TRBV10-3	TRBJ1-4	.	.	CATTGSTNEKLFF	TGTGCCACCACAGGTTCAACTAATGAAAAACTGTTTTTT
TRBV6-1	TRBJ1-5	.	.	CASSARGGLQPQHF	TGTGCCAGCAGTGCCCGCGGGGGGCTGCAGCCCCAGCATTTT
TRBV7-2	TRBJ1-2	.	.	CASSRPRDGYTF	TGTGCCAGCAGCAGACCCAGGGATGGCTACACCTTC
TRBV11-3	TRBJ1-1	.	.	CASSPGLILNTEAFF	TGTGCCAGCAGCCCAGGACTGATACTGAACACTGAAGCTTTCTTT
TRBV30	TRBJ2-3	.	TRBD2	CAWSPLAGGPTDTQYF	TGTGCCTGGAGTCCATTAGCGGGGGGGCCGACAGATACGCAGTATTTT
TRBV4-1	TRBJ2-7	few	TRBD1	CASSQEKGADEQYF	TGCGCCAGCAGCCAAGAGAAGGGGGCGGACGAGCAGTACTTC
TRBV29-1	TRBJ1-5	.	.	CSVGTDSYGQPQHF	TGCAGCGTTGGCACCGACAGTTACGGGCAGCCCCAGCATTTT
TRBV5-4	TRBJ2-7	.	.	CASSLIQGNDEQYF	TGTGCCAGCAGCTTGATACAGGGTAACGACGAGCAGTACTTC
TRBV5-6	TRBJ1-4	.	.	CASRVRVANEKLFF	TGTGCCAGCAGGGTCCGGGTCGCTAATGAAAAACTGTTTTTT
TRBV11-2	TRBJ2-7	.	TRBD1	CATGTALYEQYF	TGTGCCACCGGGACAGCCCTCTACGAGCAGTACTTC
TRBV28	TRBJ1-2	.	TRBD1	CASSLSGGIYGYTF	TGTGCCAGCAGTTTATCAGGGGGCATCTATGGCTACACCTTC
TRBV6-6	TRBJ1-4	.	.	CASSYDRANEKLFF	TGTGCCAGCAGTTACGACAGAGCTAATGAAAAACTGTTTTTT
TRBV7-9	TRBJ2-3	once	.	CASSLAASSDTQYF	TGTGCCAGCAGCTTAGCGGCCTCCTCAGATACGCAGTATTTT
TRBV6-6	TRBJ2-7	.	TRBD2	CASNIGLAGVYEQYF	TGTGCCAGCAACATAGGACTAGCGGGAGTCTACGAGCAGTACTTC
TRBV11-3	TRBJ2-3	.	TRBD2	CASSLIAGGPVADTQYF	TGTGCCAGCAGCTTAATTGCGGGGGGGCCGGTCGCAGATACGCAGTATTTT